This entry lists 30 T cell receptor beta chains sequenced from one sample in a study of shared clonotypes between healthy human individuals. Sequencing was performed with immunoSEQ multiplex PCR; in TCRdb, only in-frame clones are kept and a portion is missing. The sample includes millions of clones, just over 90% of them seen just once. Naive CD8 cells lacked CD45RO and underwent positive selection for CCR7, leaving out terminally differentiated effector memory CD45RA+ cells. Material for sequencing was naive CD8+ T cells from PBMCs. These receptor sequences come from a man aged 18 to 29 in good health. Some clones in this sample may be carry-over from other donors' samples.

The rearrangement joins TRBV28 to TRBJ2-7; 10 bases fit TRBD2. This CDR3 spans 13 amino acids. In germline, CDR1 is MDHEN, CDR2 SYDVKM. Trimming removed 7 bases from V and 6 bases from J; junction bases left unmatched: 6. The CDR3 loop is CASMELAGVEQYF. CDR3 coding DNA: TGTGCCAGCATGGAGCTAGCGGGAGTCGAGCAGTACTTC. The full variable domain, rest sourced from reference TRBV28 and TRBJ2-7, is DVKVTQSSRYLVKRTGEKVFLECVQDMDHENMFWYRQDPGLGLRLIYFSYDVKMKEKGDIPEGYSVSREKKERFSLILESASTNQTSMYLCASMELAGVEQYFGPGTRLTVT.

This rearrangement joins TRBV7-9 to TRBJ2-3; D unresolved. V was cut by 3 bases and J by 7 bases, with 17 bases left in between. Germline CDR1 and CDR2: SEHNR and FQNEAQ (reference sequence). The CDR3 is 15 residues long. DNA for the CDR3: TGTGCCAGCAGCTTCGCCGTCCCATTATTACATACGCAGTATTTT. As protein: CASSFAVPLLHTQYF.

The chain employs TRBV19 and TRBJ1-5; no clear D gene. The CDR3 is 15 amino acids. From germline, CDR1 is LNHDA and CDR2 SQIVND (reference sequence). V was trimmed by 4 bases and J by 5 bases, leaving 15 bases between them. CDR3 sequence reads: CASSTRNGDDQPQHF. As DNA, the CDR3 is TGTGCCAGTAGTACCCGGAATGGGGATGATCAGCCCCAGCATTTT. Combining the CDR3 with reference TRBV19 and TRBJ1-5 gives the whole variable domain DGGITQSPKYLFRKEGQNVTLSCEQNLNHDAMYWYRQDPGQGLRLIYYSQIVNDFQKGDIAEGYSVSREKKESFPLTVTSAQKNPTAFYLCASSTRNGDDQPQHFGDGTRLSIL.

The V and J genes are TRBV5-1 and TRBJ2-1; TRBD2 agrees at 13 bases. J lost 7 bases, V lost 4 bases, and 8 bases had no gene match. Germline-derived CDR1 and CDR2 are SGHRS and YFSETQ. The CDR3 totals 16 residues. CDR3 sequence: CASSQWTSGSTNEQFF. The CDR3 coding sequence is TGCGCCAGCAGCCAATGGACTAGCGGGAGTACGAATGAGCAGTTCTTC. The full variable domain, rest sourced from reference TRBV5-1 and TRBJ2-1, is KAGVTQTPRYLIKTRGQQVTLSCSPISGHRSVSWYQQTPGQGLQFLFEYFSETQRNKGNFPGRFSGRQFSNSRSEMNVSTLELGDSALYLCASSQWTSGSTNEQFFGPGTRLTVL.

The DNA for the CDR3 is TGCGCCAGCAGCCCCAGCGGAGGACGGGGAGAGAACGAGCAGTACTTC. It translates to CASSPSGGRGENEQYF. The gene calls are TRBV4-1 and TRBJ2-7; the D gene is possibly TRBD2 (5 bases). CDR1 is MGHRA, CDR2 YSYEKL, per germline. V was shortened by 4 bases and J by 5 bases, with 21 bases between the two germline ends. CDR3 length equals 16 residues.

The gene calls are TRBV5-6 and TRBJ2-3; possible D gene TRBD1, 5 bases. This CDR3 region has 16 residues. V was pared by 0 bases and J by 2 bases, with 13 bases between. Germline CDR1 is SGHDT and CDR2 is YYEEEE. CDR3 loop: CASSLEKDTTTDTQYF. The CDR3 DNA reads TGTGCCAGCAGCTTGGAAAAGGACACAACCACAGATACGCAGTATTTT. Full variable domain (missing parts from reference TRBV5-6 and TRBJ2-3): DAGVTQSPTHLIKTRGQQVTLRCSPKSGHDTVSWYQQALGQGPQFIFQYYEEEERQRGNFPDRFSGHQFPNYSSELNVNALLLGDSALYLCASSLEKDTTTDTQYFGPGTRLTVL.

J is TRBJ2-1 and V is TRBV5-1; the match to TRBD2 covers 12 bases. V dropped 4 bases and J dropped 2; count of bases not matched to a gene: 10. The germline V gene encodes CDR1 SGHRS and CDR2 YFSETQ. The CDR3 loop spans 18 amino acids. The DNA for the CDR3 is TGCGCCAGCAGCACTAGACTAGCGGGAGCCCCCCCCTACAATGAGCAGTTCTTC. Protein product: CASSTRLAGAPPYNEQFF.

The rearrangement uses TRBV27 and TRBJ2-7; D remains ambiguous. Trimming stripped 5 bases from V and 0 bases from J, with 11 bases between. Germline V CDR1 and CDR2: MNHEY, SMNVEV (reference sequence). The CDR3 sequence is 14 residues long. DNA for the CDR3: TGTGCCAGCAGTAAAGCCACCACCTCCTACGAGCAGTACTTC. Translating gives CASSKATTSYEQYF.

Comments on this clone: In this CDR3 the conserved last residue, phenylalanine or tryptophan, is missing, so a read error is likely. It is unclear where the CDR3 begins or ends on the DNA, so no DNA is shown, and the CDR3 is as TCRdb lists it. This chain links TRBV28 with TRBJ2-7; the table's D call, TRBD2, was not checked against the DNA. CDR1 MDHEN and CDR2 SYDVKM come from the germline V gene. The CDR3 comprises 13 residues, both ends counted. The CDR3 spells CASSRGSYEQYFL.

CDR3 in amino acids: CASTTHGRANEQYF. The CDR3 nucleotides are TGTGCCAGCACGACTCACGGGAGGGCCAACGAGCAGTACTTC. The gene calls are TRBV28 and TRBJ2-7; 8 positions match TRBD2. Germline values: CDR1 MDHEN, CDR2 SYDVKM. Trimming at V came to 7 bases and at J to 5 bases, leaving 10 bases not matched to a gene. This CDR3 has 14 residues.

The rearrangement links TRBV6-1 to TRBJ2-7; tentatively, D is TRBD1 (6 bases). Per germline, CDR1 MNHNS and CDR2 SASEGT. Trimming took 0 bases from V and 4 from J, leaving 16 bases between them. This CDR3 has 16 residues. The CDR3 DNA reads as TGTGCCAGCAGTGAAGCGCCAGGGGTCCCCATATACGAGCAGTACTTC. Its protein product is CASSEAPGVPIYEQYF.

V gene TRBV10-3 combines with J gene TRBJ1-2, with no clear D. V was cut by 11 bases and J by 5 bases, with 15 bases left in between. The CDR3 consists of 12 residues. Germline V gene data show CDR1 as ENHRY and CDR2 as SYGVKD. CDR3 residues: CAVQEWDYGYTF. CDR3 DNA: TGTGCCGTCCAGGAGTGGGATTATGGCTACACCTTC.

This clone was recorded a few times. CDR3 region: CATSQDSSEPQHF. The CDR3 nucleotides are TGTGCCACCAGCCAGGACTCATCGGAGCCCCAGCATTTT. The rearrangement uses TRBV15 and TRBJ1-5; D gene uncertain. CDR1 and CDR2 (germline): LNHNV, YYDKDF (reference sequence). CDR3 length equals 13 residues. V lost 5 bases and J lost 8, with 13 bases in between.

This chain connects TRBV13 to TRBJ1-6; no clear D. CDR1 and CDR2 from the germline V gene are PRHDT and FYEKMQ (reference sequence). CDR3 length: 16 residues. V was pared by 4 bases and J by 5 bases, with 15 bases between. This CDR3 is CASSSWVVGDNSPLHF. The CDR3, as DNA: TGTGCCAGCAGCTCTTGGGTGGTGGGTGATAATTCACCCCTCCACTTT. Full variable domain (remainder filled in from reference TRBV13 and TRBJ1-6): AAGVIQSPRHLIKEKRETATLKCYPIPRHDTVYWYQQGPGQDPQFLISFYEKMQSDKGSIPDRFSAQQFSDYHSELNMSSLELGDSALYFCASSSWVVGDNSPLHFGNGTRLTVT.

The chain couples TRBV27 to TRBJ2-2, with D tentatively TRBD1 (6 bases). Deletions cut 4 bases from V and 4 bases from J, with 16 bases between. The CDR3 is 16 amino acids. Germline CDR1 is MNHEY and CDR2 is SMNVEV (reference sequence). CDR3 nucleotides: TGTGCCAGCAGTTACAGGGAAAGGATGGCCACCGGGGAGCTGTTTTTT. This translates into CASSYRERMATGELFF.

This chain connects TRBV27 to TRBJ2-2; TRBD2 matches 10 bases. Looked up from germline, CDR1 is MNHEY and CDR2 is SMNVEV (reference sequence). The CDR3 has 14 amino acids. Trimming cost V 6 bases and J 6 bases; bases outside gene matches: 4. The CDR3 loop reads CASSPGLAAGELFF. The CDR3 DNA is TGTGCCAGCAGCCCAGGACTAGCGGCCGGGGAGCTGTTTTTT.

The chain employs TRBV9 and TRBJ1-2, with D possibly being TRBD1 (6 bases). V lost 0 bases, J lost 6 bases, and 15 bases lay in between. CDR3 length equals 15 residues. The germline gives CDR1 SGDLS, CDR2 YYNGEE. CDR3 protein: CASSVEGGAWNGYTF. The CDR3 DNA is TGTGCCAGCAGCGTAGAGGGGGGCGCGTGGAATGGCTACACCTTC.

This clone was picked up one time. This rearrangement joins TRBV6-5 to TRBJ2-1, with D unresolved. CDR1 is MNHEY, CDR2 SVGAGI, per germline. Trimming left V 7 bases short and J 10 bases short, with 11 bases between. The CDR3 has 11 amino acids. Written as DNA, the CDR3 is TGTGCCAGCACACATGGGTCCGAGCAGTTCTTC. As protein: CASTHGSEQFF.

This chain joins TRBV27 and TRBJ2-7; D is perhaps TRBD2 (5 bases). With 3 bases removed from V and 0 bases from J, the gap between germline ends came to 9 bases. The length of the CDR3 is 14 residues. Germline values: CDR1 MNHEY, CDR2 SMNVEV (reference sequence). CDR3 loop: CASSFTSNSYEQYF. As DNA, the CDR3 is TGTGCCAGCAGTTTCACTAGTAACTCCTACGAGCAGTACTTC.

The chain couples TRBV18 to TRBJ1-2; possibly TRBD1 for D (5 bases). The germline V and J ends were trimmed by 3 bases and 2 bases, with 13 bases remaining between them. Germline V gives CDR1 KGHSH, CDR2 LQKENI. This CDR3 is 15 amino acids long. Written as DNA, the CDR3 is TGTGCCAGCTCACCCCGGGACCCCGAAAACTATGGCTACACCTTC. Its protein product is CASSPRDPENYGYTF.

Written as DNA, the CDR3 is TGTGCCAGCAGTGAGTTACAGGGATTCAACACTGAAGCTTTCTTT. Translation: CASSELQGFNTEAFF. J is TRBJ1-1 and V is TRBV2, with D possibly being TRBD1 (6 bases). V lost 3 bases, J lost 2 bases, and 13 bases lay in between. The CDR3 loop spans 15 amino acids. Germline CDR1 reads SNHLY; CDR2 reads FYNNEI.

The genes are TRBV28 and TRBJ1-1, with D uncertain. Trimming pared 3 bases from V and 5 bases from J, leaving 19 bases between. This CDR3 is 16 amino acids long. CDR1 is MDHEN and CDR2 is SYDVKM in the germline V gene. Here the CDR3 reads CASSFPTTILGTEAFF. The DNA of the CDR3 is TGTGCCAGCAGTTTCCCGACAACTATCCTGGGGACTGAAGCTTTCTTT.

The V and J genes are TRBV18 and TRBJ2-2, with D tentatively TRBD2 (6 bases). V was shortened by 0 bases and J by 6 bases, with 14 bases between the two germline ends. This CDR3 comprises 16 residues. Per germline, CDR1 KGHSH and CDR2 LQKENI. CDR3 region: CASSPPGTPGAGELFF. The DNA of the CDR3 is TGTGCCAGCTCACCACCCGGGACCCCGGGGGCCGGGGAGCTGTTTTTT.

The chain recombines TRBV7-6 with TRBJ1-2; 8 positions agree with TRBD1. This CDR3 is 16 amino acids long. Trimming cost V 1 base and J 0 bases; bases outside gene matches: 4. Germline V CDR1 and CDR2: SGHVS, FNYEAQ. The CDR3, as DNA: TGTGCCAGCAGCTTAGGGACAGGGATCGCTAACTATGGCTACACCTTC. This gives the protein CASSLGTGIANYGYTF. Supplemented by reference TRBV7-6 and TRBJ1-2, the full variable domain reads GAGVSQSPRYKVTKRGQDVALRCDPISGHVSLYWYRQALGQGPEFLTYFNYEAQQDKSGLPNDRFSAERPEGSISTLTIQRTEQRDSAMYRCASSLGTGIANYGYTFGSGTRLTVV.

This chain links TRBV9 with TRBJ2-7; TRBD1 matches 8 bases. The germline V gene encodes CDR1 SGDLS and CDR2 YYNGEE. With V trimmed by 4 bases and J by 6 bases, 12 bases remained unmatched. CDR3 length: 15 residues. CDR3 in amino acids: CASSPRGLGNSEQYF. In nucleotides, the CDR3 is TGTGCCAGCAGCCCCAGGGGGCTGGGTAACAGCGAGCAGTACTTC. The full variable domain, rest sourced from reference TRBV9 and TRBJ2-7, is DSGVTQTPKHLITATGQRVTLRCSPRSGDLSVYWYQQSLDQGLQFLIQYYNGEERAKGNILERFSAQQFPDLHSELNLSSLELGDSALYFCASSPRGLGNSEQYFGPGTRLTVT.

The genes are TRBV4-2 and TRBJ2-2; 7 nucleotides agree with TRBD1. Germline CDR1 and CDR2: LGHNA and YNFKEQ. CDR3 length: 16 residues. V lost 2 bases, J lost 3 bases, and 6 bases stayed unmatched. This CDR3 reads CASSQSRGQYTGELFF. CDR3 DNA sequence: TGTGCCAGCAGCCAATCGAGGGGGCAGTACACCGGGGAGCTGTTTTTT.

With regard to this clone: This CDR3 is also generated by other DNA sequences in the sample. The rearrangement uses TRBV7-9 and TRBJ2-1; D not resolved. Germline loops: CDR1 SEHNR, CDR2 FQNEAQ (reference sequence). The CDR3 consists of 12 residues. The V end was cut by 1 base, the J end by 6 bases, with 4 bases between. CDR3 nucleotides: TGTGCCAGCAGCTTAGGGAGCAATGAGCAGTTCTTC. Translated, it gives CASSLGSNEQFF.

Note on this clone: The sample has other DNA sequences that encode this CDR3 too. This chain links TRBV28 with TRBJ1-2; tentative D call: TRBD1 (6 bases). V lost 3 bases, J lost 2 bases, and 7 bases lay in between. Germline lookup yields CDR1 MDHEN and CDR2 SYDVKM. The length of the CDR3 is 13 residues. The CDR3 protein is CASSFGQNYGYTF. CDR3 DNA sequence: TGTGCCAGCAGTTTCGGACAGAACTATGGCTACACCTTC.

The chain is built from TRBV5-1 and TRBJ1-1; possible D gene TRBD1, 6 bases. Trimming took off 3 bases at V and 7 bases at J, with 25 bases between the two ends. Germline V gives CDR1 SGHRS, CDR2 YFSETQ. This CDR3 contains 17 residues. The CDR3 DNA follows: TGCGCCAGCAGCTCGACGACGAATAACAGGGTAACCAATGAAGCTTTCTTT. It encodes CASSSTTNNRVTNEAFF.

In its sample, this clone was seen once. This rearrangement joins TRBV7-6 to TRBJ1-1; D may be TRBD1 (5 bases). Germline values: CDR1 SGHVS, CDR2 FNYEAQ. The CDR3 consists of 15 residues. V dropped 5 bases and J dropped 1 base, with 14 bases sitting between them. The DNA for the CDR3 is TGTGCCAGCAGCCACCCCCAAGGGACGAACACTGAAGCTTTCTTT. Residues: CASSHPQGTNTEAFF.